The 10 T cell receptor beta chains listed next were all sequenced from one sample in a study of T cells in Graves' hyperthyroidism and ophthalmopathy. Regions amplified from RNA transcripts were the TCR beta CDR3 regions. The HTBI set primed first-round TCR CDR3 RT-PCR. TCRdb analysed the multiplex PCR reads with MiXCR anew, one entry per CDR3 protein. Of approximately 250,000 distinct CDR3 sequences detected, approximately 23% appear once; the ten largest clones hold 30% to 40%. Sequencing was carried out using blood. The receptor set was obtained from a middle-aged woman with Graves' ophthalmopathy.

The V call is TRBV6-2 or TRBV6-3, the J call TRBJ1-5; D is ambiguous. The V gene's germline CDR1 is MNHEY and CDR2 SVGEGT. The CDR3 loop spans 15 amino acids. Trimming stripped 2 bases from V and 0 bases from J, with 8 bases between. The chain's CDR3 is CASSYGRHSNQPQHF. The CDR3, as DNA: TGTGCCAGCAGTTACGGGAGACATAGCAATCAGCCCCAGCATTTT.

This chain joins TRBV30 and TRBJ1-2, with D possibly TRBD1 on 5 matching bases. Trimming cost V 2 bases and J 8 bases, with 15 bases left between them. The CDR3 has 13 residues. CDR1 is GTSNPN, CDR2 SVGIG, per germline (reference sequence). CDR3 nucleotide sequence: TGTGCCTGGAGTTCCGACAGCCCGATCGGCTACACCTTC. This translates into CAWSSDSPIGYTF.

V is TRBV20-1 and J is TRBJ1-5; D is uncertain. The germline V gene encodes CDR1 DFQATT and CDR2 SNEGSKA (reference sequence). V was shortened by 3 bases and J by 6 bases, with 15 bases between the two germline ends. This CDR3 has 14 residues. CDR3 in DNA: TGCAGTGCTAGTGAGGCAGGTCCGGGTCAGCCCCAGCATTTT. Amino acids: CSASEAGPGQPQHF.

This clonotype was observed at least ten times. The J gene is TRBJ2-7, the V gene TRBV20-1; the match to TRBD1 covers 9 bases. J was trimmed by 0 bases and V by 6 bases; bases with no gene match: 9. Looked up from germline, CDR1 is DFQATT and CDR2 is SNEGSKA (reference sequence). The CDR3 loop spans 15 amino acids. CDR3 in DNA: TGCAGTGCCCGAACTGGACAGGGGATCTCCTACGAGCAGTACTTC. Protein sequence: CSARTGQGISYEQYF.

This clonotype was recorded many times. The chain recombines TRBV6-2 or TRBV6-3 with TRBJ2-4; D unresolved. In germline, CDR1 is MNHEY, CDR2 SVGEGT. The ends were cut back, 2 bases at V and 0 bases at J, with 11 bases in the middle. The CDR3 spans 16 residues. In DNA form, the CDR3 reads TGTGCCAGCAGTTACCCTAGGACCCTAGCCAAAAACATTCAGTACTTC. Its protein is CASSYPRTLAKNIQYF.

The CDR3 loop is CASSDRVSYEQYF. For the CDR3, the DNA is TGTGCCAGCTCCGACAGGGTCTCCTACGAGCAGTACTTC. The rearrangement uses TRBV2 and TRBJ2-7; 7 bases agree with TRBD1. Looked up from germline, CDR1 is SNHLY and CDR2 is FYNNEI. The CDR3 is made up of 13 amino acids. The V gene end was trimmed by 8 bases and the J gene end by 0 bases; junction bases not matched to a gene: 4.

The V and J genes are TRBV6-1 and TRBJ2-7; 10 bases map to TRBD1. The CDR3 extends over 15 amino acids. Germline V gene lookup returns CDR1 MNHNS and CDR2 SASEGT. V lost 6 bases, J lost 2 bases, and 7 bases stayed unmatched. The CDR3 bases are TGTGCCAGCAGCCCAAGACAGGGGGCGACCTACGAGCAGTACTTC. This translates into CASSPRQGATYEQYF.

Only a few counts were recorded for this clonotype. This chain's CDR3 is CASSTGQGGVYEQYF. In DNA, the CDR3 is TGTGCCAGTAGTACTGGACAGGGGGGCGTCTACGAGCAGTACTTC. The chain recombines TRBV19 with TRBJ2-7; the match to TRBD1 covers 10 bases. V lost 4 bases and J lost 3; bases outside the gene matches: 6. Per germline, CDR1 LNHDA and CDR2 SQIVND (reference sequence). The CDR3 is 15 amino acids. Using reference TRBV19 and TRBJ2-7 for the parts outside the CDR3, the full variable domain is DGGITQSPKYLFRKEGQNVTLSCEQNLNHDAMYWYRQDPGQGLRLIYYSQIVNDFQKGDIAEGYSVSREKKESFPLTVTSAQKNPTAFYLCASSTGQGGVYEQYFGPGTRLTVT.

The chain joins TRBV2 to TRBJ2-7; D is uncertain. Trimming took off 8 bases at V and 1 base at J, with 6 bases between the two ends. The CDR3 extends over 11 amino acids. Germline CDR1 reads SNHLY; CDR2 reads FYNNEI. DNA for the CDR3: TGTGCCAGCCAAGAGTCCTACGAGCAGTACTTC. Translation: CASQESYEQYF.

This clonotype was recorded at least ten times. This chain joins TRBV6-5 and TRBJ2-7; D is possibly TRBD1 (6 bases). Germline CDR1 and CDR2: MNHEY and SVGAGI. The CDR3 spans 13 residues. V shed 2 bases and J shed 7 bases, with 12 bases lying between them. The CDR3 here is CASSYPTGMEQYF. CDR3 coding DNA: TGTGCCAGCAGTTACCCCACAGGGATGGAGCAGTACTTC.